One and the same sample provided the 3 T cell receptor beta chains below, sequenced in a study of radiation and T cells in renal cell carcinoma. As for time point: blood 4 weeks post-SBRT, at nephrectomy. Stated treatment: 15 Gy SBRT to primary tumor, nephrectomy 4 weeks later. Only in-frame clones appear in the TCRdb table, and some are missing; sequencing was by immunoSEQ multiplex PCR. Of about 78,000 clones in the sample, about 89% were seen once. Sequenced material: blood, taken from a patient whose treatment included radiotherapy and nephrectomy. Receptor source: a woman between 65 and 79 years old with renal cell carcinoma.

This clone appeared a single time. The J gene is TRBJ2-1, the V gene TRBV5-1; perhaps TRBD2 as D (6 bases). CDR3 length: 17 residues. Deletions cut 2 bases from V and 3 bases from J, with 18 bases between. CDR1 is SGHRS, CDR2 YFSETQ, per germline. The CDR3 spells CASSFSGGRDFYNEQFF. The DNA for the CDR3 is TGCGCCAGCAGCTTCAGTGGCGGCAGGGACTTCTACAATGAGCAGTTCTTC.

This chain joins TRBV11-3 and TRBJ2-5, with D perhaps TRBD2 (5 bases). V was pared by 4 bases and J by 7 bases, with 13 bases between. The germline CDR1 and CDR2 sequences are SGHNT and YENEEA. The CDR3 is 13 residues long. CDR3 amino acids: CASSSLRVGTQYF. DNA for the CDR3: TGTGCCAGCAGCTCACTGCGGGTGGGGACCCAGTACTTC.

The CDR3 DNA follows: TGTGCCAGCAGCCAAGGATGGGTGGGGTTTAACACTGAAGCTTTCTTT. This gives the protein CASSQGWVGFNTEAFF. The V gene is TRBV14, the J gene TRBJ1-1, with D uncertain. Trimming removed 1 base from V and 2 bases from J, with 14 bases in between. Per germline, CDR1 SGHDN and CDR2 FVKESK. CDR3 size: 16 residues.